One sample yielded the 13 T cell receptor beta chains listed below, sequenced in a study of cytomegalovirus exposure and HLA in healthy donors. The PCR was carried out with 60 Vbeta primers and 13 Jbeta primers. The assay was immunoSEQ multiplex PCR, and TCRdb's table has in-frame clones only and misses some. Of around 200,000 clones in the sample, about 79% are singletons; the top ten hold 1% to 1.5%. Sequencing was performed on PBMCs. The receptors stem from a girl between 2 and 10 years old in good health and CMV-seropositive.

DNA for the CDR3: TGTGCCACCAGCAGAGATGGTCAGATTAGCAATCAGCCCCAGCATTTT. Translation gives CATSRDGQISNQPQHF. The chain recombines TRBV15 with TRBJ1-5; no firm D call. The CDR3 has 16 amino acids. The V gene's germline CDR1 is LNHNV and CDR2 YYDKDF (reference sequence). V lost 0 bases, J lost 0 bases, and 9 bases lay in between.

This clone appeared a few times. The rearrangement links TRBV7-9 to TRBJ2-2; TRBD2 matches at 7 bases. The V gene end was trimmed by 8 bases and the J gene end by 2 bases; junction bases not matched to a gene: 5. The CDR3 consists of 14 residues. Germline V gives CDR1 SEHNR, CDR2 FQNEAQ (reference sequence). The CDR3: CASGLTSNTGELFF. CDR3 DNA: TGTGCCAGCGGATTGACTAGCAACACCGGGGAGCTGTTTTTT.

This chain connects TRBV5-6 to TRBJ2-7; TRBD1 matches at 8 bases. Germline loops: CDR1 SGHDT, CDR2 YYEEEE. This CDR3 is built from 15 residues. J was trimmed by 4 bases and V by 3 bases; bases with no gene match: 9. In DNA, the CDR3 is TGTGCCAGCAGCTGGGGGCGGACAGGGCTGTACGAGCAGTACTTC. It yields the protein CASSWGRTGLYEQYF. The whole variable domain, filled in from reference TRBV5-6 and TRBJ2-7, reads DAGVTQSPTHLIKTRGQQVTLRCSPKSGHDTVSWYQQALGQGPQFIFQYYEEEERQRGNFPDRFSGHQFPNYSSELNVNALLLGDSALYLCASSWGRTGLYEQYFGPGTRLTVT.

The chain links TRBV6-4 to TRBJ2-1, with D perhaps TRBD2 (6 bases). Germline V gene data show CDR1 as MRHNA and CDR2 as SNTAGT. Trimming removed 3 bases at V and 7 bases at J, with 10 bases between. This CDR3 region has 13 residues. DNA for the CDR3: TGTGCCAGCAGTGAATCCGGGGGAAATGAGCAGTTCTTC. This gives the protein CASSESGGNEQFF.

This clone was picked up a small number of times. The junction and the germline gene differ at one end; a read error may be behind it. The chain carries TRBV4-2 and TRBJ1-5; D may be TRBD1 (5 bases). This CDR3 has 14 amino acids. Per germline, CDR1 LGHNA and CDR2 YNFKEQ. The CDR3 DNA follows: TGTGCCAGCACCCAAGGGGAAGGGGATCAGCCCCAGCATTTT. It is translated as CASTQGEGDQPQHF.

V gene TRBV7-3 combines with J gene TRBJ2-1; 8 nucleotides match TRBD2. CDR1 and CDR2 (germline): SGHTA, FQGTGA. The CDR3 is made up of 15 amino acids. The ends lost 1 base at V and 7 bases at J; junction bases unmatched: 6. The CDR3 sequence is CASSLIAGSGNEQFF. CDR3 in DNA: TGTGCCAGCAGCTTAATAGCGGGATCGGGGAATGAGCAGTTCTTC.

The genes are TRBV28 and TRBJ2-7, with 9 bases matching TRBD1. This CDR3 region has 14 residues. V lost 5 bases and J lost 2; bases outside the gene matches: 4. Germline CDR1 reads MDHEN; CDR2 reads SYDVKM. The CDR3: CASSIDRGTYEQYF. CDR3 DNA sequence: TGTGCCAGCAGTATCGACAGGGGGACCTACGAGCAGTACTTC.

The chain uses TRBV11-2 and TRBJ2-1; the match to TRBD1 covers 7 bases. With 0 bases clipped from V and 2 bases from J, the junction kept 1 base outside the gene matches. The CDR3 totals 15 residues. From germline, CDR1 is SGHAT and CDR2 FQNNGV. In DNA form, the CDR3 reads TGTGCCAGCAGCTTAGATGGACAGGCCTACAATGAGCAGTTCTTC. The encoded protein is CASSLDGQAYNEQFF.

The J gene is TRBJ2-5, the V gene TRBV25-1, with D maybe TRBD2 (6 bases). V dropped 9 bases and J dropped 5 bases, with 10 bases sitting between them. CDR1 MGHDK and CDR2 SYGVNS come from the germline V gene. This CDR3 has 11 residues. The CDR3 reads CASTRGETQYF. The CDR3 DNA sequence: TGTGCCAGTACCCGGGGGGAGACCCAGTACTTC. Together with reference TRBV25-1 and TRBJ2-5, the CDR3 gives the full variable domain: EADIYQTPRYLVIGTGKKITLECSQTMGHDKMYWYQQDPGMELHLIHYSYGVNSTEKGDLSSESTVSRIRTEHFPLTLESARPSHTSQYLCASTRGETQYFGPGTRLLVL.

The chain recombines TRBV5-4 with TRBJ1-1, with a tentative D call TRBD1 (5 bases). This CDR3 is built from 15 residues. Trimming took off 1 base at V and 1 base at J, with 11 bases between the two ends. Germline V gene data show CDR1 as SGHNT and CDR2 as YYREEE (reference sequence). CDR3 DNA sequence: TGTGCCAGCAGCTTGAATCGACAGCAGAACACTGAAGCTTTCTTT. Its protein product is CASSLNRQQNTEAFF.

This clone has a handful of counts. The chain recombines TRBV7-3 with TRBJ1-6, with unresolved D. V dropped 2 bases and J dropped 10 bases, with 12 bases sitting between them. This CDR3 has 14 amino acids. Germline-derived CDR1 and CDR2 are SGHTA and FQGTGA. CDR3 sequence (DNA): TGTGCCAGCAGCTTAGGGCTCCGAGGGTCACCCCTCCACTTT. Its translation: CASSLGLRGSPLHF. Together with reference TRBV7-3 and TRBJ1-6, the CDR3 gives the full variable domain: GAGVSQTPSNKVTEKGKYVELRCDPISGHTALYWYRQSLGQGPEFLIYFQGTGAADDSGLPNDRFFAVRPEGSVSTLKIQRTERGDSAVYLCASSLGLRGSPLHFGNGTRLTVT.

The chain is built from TRBV28 and TRBJ2-5; tentatively, D is TRBD2 (5 bases). The J call is doubtful: the DNA matches TRBJ2-7 better. There are 13 residues in the CDR3. Germline CDR1 is MDHEN and CDR2 is SYDVKM. In nucleotides, the CDR3 is TGTGCCAGCAGTAGCCGGACTCCCTACGAGCAGTACTTC. Amino acid sequence: CASSSRTPYEQYF.

The V gene is TRBV15, the J gene TRBJ1-6; 7 positions agree with TRBD1. The CDR3 is made up of 16 amino acids. CDR1 LNHNV and CDR2 YYDKDF come from the germline V gene (reference sequence). The V gene end was trimmed by 5 bases and the J gene end by 10 bases; junction bases not matched to a gene: 14. The CDR3 coding sequence is TGTGCCACCAGCGACACAGCGAACAGGGGATCCTCACCCCTCCACTTT. Translating gives CATSDTANRGSSPLHF.